Reported below is one TCR beta chain. Its target is not known. The sample is drawn from a study of cytomegalovirus exposure and HLA in healthy donors. Study outcomes and limitations: The study had only CMV serostatus as immune exposure information. A few CMV-associated chains proved CMV antigen-specific in vitro. A missense variant in DCLRE1C was later tied to TCR beta V- and J-gene trimming.

In the PCR, 60 Vbeta and 13 Jbeta primers were used. Measured with immunoSEQ multiplex PCR; TCRdb has only the in-frame clones, and not every one. The repertoire consists of 170,000 or so clones, with 80% occurring once and the leading ten covering 1%. The length of the CDR3 is 17 residues. Germline trimming cut 4 bases from V and 4 bases from J; bases unmatched to any gene: 9. Germline V gene sequence: CDR1 LNHNV, CDR2 YYDKDF (reference sequence). The source of this sequence is a woman aged 45-65 years in good health and CMV-seropositive. The chain is built from TRBV15 and TRBJ2-3; 12 bases are shared with TRBD1. Material: PBMCs. This chain's CDR3 is CATSTRDRGRDSDTQYF. In DNA, the CDR3 is TGTGCCACCAGCACTAGGGACAGGGGGCGTGATTCAGATACGCAGTATTTT.